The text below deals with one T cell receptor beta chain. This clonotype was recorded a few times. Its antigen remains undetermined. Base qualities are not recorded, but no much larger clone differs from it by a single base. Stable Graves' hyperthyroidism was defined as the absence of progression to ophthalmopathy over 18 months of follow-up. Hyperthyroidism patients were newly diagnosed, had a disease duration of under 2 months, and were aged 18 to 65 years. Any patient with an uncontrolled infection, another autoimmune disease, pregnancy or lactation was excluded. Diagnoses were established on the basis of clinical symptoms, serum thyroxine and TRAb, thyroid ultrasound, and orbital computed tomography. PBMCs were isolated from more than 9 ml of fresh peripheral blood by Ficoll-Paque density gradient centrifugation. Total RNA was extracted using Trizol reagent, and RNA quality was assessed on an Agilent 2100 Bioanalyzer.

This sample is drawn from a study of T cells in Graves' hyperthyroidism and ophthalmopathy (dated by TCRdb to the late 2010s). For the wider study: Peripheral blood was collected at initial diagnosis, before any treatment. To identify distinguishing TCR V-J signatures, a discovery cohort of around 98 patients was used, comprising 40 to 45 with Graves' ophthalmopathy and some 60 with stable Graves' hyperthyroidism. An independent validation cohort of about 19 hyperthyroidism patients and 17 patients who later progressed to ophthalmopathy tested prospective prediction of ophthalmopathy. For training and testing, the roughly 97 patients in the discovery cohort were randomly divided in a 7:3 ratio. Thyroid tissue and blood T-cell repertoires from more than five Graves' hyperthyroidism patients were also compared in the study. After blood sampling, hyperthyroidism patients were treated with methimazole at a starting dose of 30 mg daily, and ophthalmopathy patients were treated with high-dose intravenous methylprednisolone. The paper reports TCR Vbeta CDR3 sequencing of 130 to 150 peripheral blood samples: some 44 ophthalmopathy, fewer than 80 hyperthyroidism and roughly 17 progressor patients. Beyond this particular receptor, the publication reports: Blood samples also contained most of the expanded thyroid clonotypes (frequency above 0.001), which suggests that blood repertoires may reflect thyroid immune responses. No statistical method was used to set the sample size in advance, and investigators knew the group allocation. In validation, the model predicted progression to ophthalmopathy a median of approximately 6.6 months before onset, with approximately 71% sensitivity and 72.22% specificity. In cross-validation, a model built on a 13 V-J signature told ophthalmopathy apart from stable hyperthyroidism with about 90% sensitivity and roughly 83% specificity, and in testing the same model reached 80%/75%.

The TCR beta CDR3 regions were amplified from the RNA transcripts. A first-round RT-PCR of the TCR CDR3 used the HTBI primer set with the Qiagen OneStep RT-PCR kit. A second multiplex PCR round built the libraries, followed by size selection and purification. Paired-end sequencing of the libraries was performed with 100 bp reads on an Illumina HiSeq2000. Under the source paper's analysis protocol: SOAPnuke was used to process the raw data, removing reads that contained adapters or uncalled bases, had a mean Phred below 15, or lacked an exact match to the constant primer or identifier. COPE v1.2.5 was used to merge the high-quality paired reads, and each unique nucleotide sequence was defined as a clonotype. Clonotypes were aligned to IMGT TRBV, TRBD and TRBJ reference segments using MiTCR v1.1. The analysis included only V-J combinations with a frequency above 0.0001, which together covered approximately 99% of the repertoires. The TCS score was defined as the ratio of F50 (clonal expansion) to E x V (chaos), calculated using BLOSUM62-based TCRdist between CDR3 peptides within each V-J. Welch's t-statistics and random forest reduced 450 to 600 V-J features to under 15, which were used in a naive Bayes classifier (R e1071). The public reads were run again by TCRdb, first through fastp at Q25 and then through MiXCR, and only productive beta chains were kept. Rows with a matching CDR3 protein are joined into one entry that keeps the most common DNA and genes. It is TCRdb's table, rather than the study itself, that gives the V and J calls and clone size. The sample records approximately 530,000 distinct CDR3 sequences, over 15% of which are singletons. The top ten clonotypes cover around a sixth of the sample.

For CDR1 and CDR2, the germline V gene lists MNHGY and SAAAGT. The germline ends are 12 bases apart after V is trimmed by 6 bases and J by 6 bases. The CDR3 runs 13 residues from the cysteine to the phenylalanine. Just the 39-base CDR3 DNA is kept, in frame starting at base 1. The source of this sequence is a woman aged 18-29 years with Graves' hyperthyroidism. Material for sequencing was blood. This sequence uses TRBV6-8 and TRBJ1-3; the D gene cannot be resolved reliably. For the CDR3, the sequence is CASRVGRQNTIYF. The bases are TGTGCCAGCAGGGTCGGAAGGCAAAACACCATATATTTT.